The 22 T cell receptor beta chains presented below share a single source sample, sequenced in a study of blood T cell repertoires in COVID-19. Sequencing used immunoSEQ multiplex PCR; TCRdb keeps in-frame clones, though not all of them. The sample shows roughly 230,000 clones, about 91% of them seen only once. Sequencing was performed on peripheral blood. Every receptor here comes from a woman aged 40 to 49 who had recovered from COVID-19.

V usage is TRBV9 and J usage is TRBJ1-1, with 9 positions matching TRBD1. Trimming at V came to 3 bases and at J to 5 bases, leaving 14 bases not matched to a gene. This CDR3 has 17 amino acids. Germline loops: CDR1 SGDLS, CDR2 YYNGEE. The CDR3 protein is CASSEGAGTGRFTEAFF. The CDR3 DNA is TGTGCCAGCAGCGAGGGGGCCGGGACAGGGCGCTTTACTGAAGCTTTCTTT.

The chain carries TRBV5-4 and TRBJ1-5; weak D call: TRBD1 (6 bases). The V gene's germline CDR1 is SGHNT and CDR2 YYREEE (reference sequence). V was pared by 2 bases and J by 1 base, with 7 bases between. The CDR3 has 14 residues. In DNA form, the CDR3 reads TGTGCCAGCAGCTTACAGGGCAGCAATCAGCCCCAGCATTTT. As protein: CASSLQGSNQPQHF. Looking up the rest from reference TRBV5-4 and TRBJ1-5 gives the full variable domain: ETGVTQSPTHLIKTRGQQVTLRCSSQSGHNTVSWYQQALGQGPQFIFQYYREEENGRGNFPPRFSGLQFPNYSSELNVNALELDDSALYLCASSLQGSNQPQHFGDGTRLSIL.

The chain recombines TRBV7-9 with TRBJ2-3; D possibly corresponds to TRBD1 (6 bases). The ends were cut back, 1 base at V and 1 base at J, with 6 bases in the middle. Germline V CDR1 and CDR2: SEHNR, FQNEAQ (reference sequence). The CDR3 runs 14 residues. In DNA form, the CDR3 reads TGTGCCAGCAGCTTAGAGGGGGGCACAGATACGCAGTATTTT. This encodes CASSLEGGTDTQYF.

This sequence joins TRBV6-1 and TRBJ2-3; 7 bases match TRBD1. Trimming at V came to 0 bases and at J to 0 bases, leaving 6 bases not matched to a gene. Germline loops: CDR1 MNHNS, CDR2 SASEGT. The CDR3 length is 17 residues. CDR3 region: CASSEARQGTSTDTQYF. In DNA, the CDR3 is TGTGCCAGCAGTGAAGCCCGACAGGGTACTAGCACAGATACGCAGTATTTT.

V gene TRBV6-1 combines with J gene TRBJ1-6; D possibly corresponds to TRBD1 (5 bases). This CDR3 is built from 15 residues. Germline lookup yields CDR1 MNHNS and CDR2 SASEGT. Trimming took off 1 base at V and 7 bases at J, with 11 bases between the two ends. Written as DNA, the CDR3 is TGTGCCAGCAGTGAAGGCTGGGGCCGGAATTCACCCCTCCACTTT. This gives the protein CASSEGWGRNSPLHF.

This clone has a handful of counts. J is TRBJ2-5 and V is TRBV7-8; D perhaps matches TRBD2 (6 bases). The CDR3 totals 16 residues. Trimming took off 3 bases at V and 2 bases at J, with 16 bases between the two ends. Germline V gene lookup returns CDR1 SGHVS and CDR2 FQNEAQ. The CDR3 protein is CASSFLAGQGQETQYF. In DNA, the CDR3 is TGTGCCAGCAGCTTCCTCGCGGGGCAGGGACAAGAGACCCAGTACTTC.

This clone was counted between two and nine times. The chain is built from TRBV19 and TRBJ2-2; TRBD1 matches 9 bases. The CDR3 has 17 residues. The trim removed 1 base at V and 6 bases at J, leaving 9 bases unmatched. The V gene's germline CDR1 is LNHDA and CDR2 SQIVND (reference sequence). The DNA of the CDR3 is TGTGCCAGTAGTATAGCTCCACAGGGGGCAGGCGCCGGGGAGCTGTTTTTT. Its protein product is CASSIAPQGAGAGELFF.

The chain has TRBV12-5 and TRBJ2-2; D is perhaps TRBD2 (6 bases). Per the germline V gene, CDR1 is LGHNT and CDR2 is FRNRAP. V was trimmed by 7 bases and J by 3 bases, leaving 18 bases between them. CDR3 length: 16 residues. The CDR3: CASAAPGRDDTGELFF. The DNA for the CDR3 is TGTGCTAGTGCCGCCCCCGGGCGGGATGACACCGGGGAGCTGTTTTTT.

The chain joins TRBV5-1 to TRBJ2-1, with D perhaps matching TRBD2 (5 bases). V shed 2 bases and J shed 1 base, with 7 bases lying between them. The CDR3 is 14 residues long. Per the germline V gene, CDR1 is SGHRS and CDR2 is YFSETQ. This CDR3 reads CASSFGESYNEQFF. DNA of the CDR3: TGCGCCAGCAGCTTCGGGGAATCCTACAATGAGCAGTTCTTC.

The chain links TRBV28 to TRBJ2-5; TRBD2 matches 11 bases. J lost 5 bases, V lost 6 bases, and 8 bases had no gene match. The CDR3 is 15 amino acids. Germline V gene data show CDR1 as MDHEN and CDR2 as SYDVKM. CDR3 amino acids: CASRKTSGAPETQYF. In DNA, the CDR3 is TGTGCCAGCAGGAAGACTAGCGGGGCCCCGGAGACCCAGTACTTC.

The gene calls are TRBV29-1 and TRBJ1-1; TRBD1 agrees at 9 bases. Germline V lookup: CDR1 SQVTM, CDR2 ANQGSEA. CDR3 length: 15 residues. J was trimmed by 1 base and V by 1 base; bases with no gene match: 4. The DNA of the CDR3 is TGCAGCGTTGAAGCAGGGACAGGGCCGAACACTGAAGCTTTCTTT. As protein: CSVEAGTGPNTEAFF.

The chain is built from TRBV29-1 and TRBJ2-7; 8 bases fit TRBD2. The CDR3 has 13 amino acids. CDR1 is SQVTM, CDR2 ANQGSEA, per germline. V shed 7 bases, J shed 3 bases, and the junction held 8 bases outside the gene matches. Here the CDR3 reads CSAPGGGNYEQYF. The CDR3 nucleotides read TGCAGCGCCCCAGGCGGGGGGAACTACGAGCAGTACTTC.

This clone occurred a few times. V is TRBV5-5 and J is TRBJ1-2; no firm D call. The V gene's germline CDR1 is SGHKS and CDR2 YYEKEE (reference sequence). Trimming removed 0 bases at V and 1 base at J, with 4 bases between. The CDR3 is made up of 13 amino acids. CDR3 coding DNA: TGTGCCAGCAGCTTGGAGAGTAACTATGGCTACACCTTC. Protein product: CASSLESNYGYTF.

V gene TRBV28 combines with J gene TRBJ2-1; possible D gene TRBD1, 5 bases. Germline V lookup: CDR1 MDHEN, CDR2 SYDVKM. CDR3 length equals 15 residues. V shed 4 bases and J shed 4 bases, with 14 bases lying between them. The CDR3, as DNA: TGTGCCAGCAGTTCTTGGGCAGGGTTATACAATGAGCAGTTCTTC. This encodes CASSSWAGLYNEQFF. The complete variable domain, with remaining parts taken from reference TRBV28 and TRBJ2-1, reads DVKVTQSSRYLVKRTGEKVFLECVQDMDHENMFWYRQDPGLGLRLIYFSYDVKMKEKGDIPEGYSVSREKKERFSLILESASTNQTSMYLCASSSWAGLYNEQFFGPGTRLTVL.

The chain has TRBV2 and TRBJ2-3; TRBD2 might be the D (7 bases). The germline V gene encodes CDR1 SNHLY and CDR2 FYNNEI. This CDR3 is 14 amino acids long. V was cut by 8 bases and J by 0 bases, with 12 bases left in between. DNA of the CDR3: TGTGCCAGCGGCCGGGGGGCGAGCACAGATACGCAGTATTTT. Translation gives CASGRGASTDTQYF.

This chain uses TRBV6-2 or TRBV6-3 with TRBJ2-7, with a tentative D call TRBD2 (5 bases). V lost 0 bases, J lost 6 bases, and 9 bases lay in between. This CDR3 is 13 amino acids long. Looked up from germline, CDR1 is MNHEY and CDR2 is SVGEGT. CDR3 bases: TGTGCCAGCAGTTACTCGATGAGGGTCGAGCAGTACGTC. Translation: CASSYSMRVEQYV.

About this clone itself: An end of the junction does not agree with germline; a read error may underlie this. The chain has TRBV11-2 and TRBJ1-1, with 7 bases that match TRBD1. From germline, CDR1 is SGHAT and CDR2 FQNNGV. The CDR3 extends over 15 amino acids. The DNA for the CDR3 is TGTGCCAGCAGCCCCCAGACAGGGTTGAATACTGAAGCTTTCTTT. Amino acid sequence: CASSPQTGLNTEAFF.

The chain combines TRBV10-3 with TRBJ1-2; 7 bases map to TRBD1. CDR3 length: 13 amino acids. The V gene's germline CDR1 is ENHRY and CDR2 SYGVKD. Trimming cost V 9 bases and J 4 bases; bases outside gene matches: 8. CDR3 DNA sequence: TGTGCCATAAAAATACGACAGGGCTATGGCTACACCTTC. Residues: CAIKIRQGYGYTF.

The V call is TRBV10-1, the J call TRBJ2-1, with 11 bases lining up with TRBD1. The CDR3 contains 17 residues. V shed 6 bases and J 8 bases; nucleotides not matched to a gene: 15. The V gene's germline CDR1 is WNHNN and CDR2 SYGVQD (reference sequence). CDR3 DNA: TGCGCCAGCAGCGACCAAACGGGGGGACAGGGGGTATATGAGCAGTTCTTC. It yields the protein CASSDQTGGQGVYEQFF.

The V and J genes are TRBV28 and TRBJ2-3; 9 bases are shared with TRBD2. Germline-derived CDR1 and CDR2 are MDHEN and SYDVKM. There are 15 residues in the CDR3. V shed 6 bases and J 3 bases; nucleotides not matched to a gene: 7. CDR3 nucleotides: TGTGCCAGCAGCTTAGCGGGAGTAGGGACAGATACGCAGTATTTT. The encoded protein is CASSLAGVGTDTQYF. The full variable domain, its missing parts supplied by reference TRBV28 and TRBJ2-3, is DVKVTQSSRYLVKRTGEKVFLECVQDMDHENMFWYRQDPGLGLRLIYFSYDVKMKEKGDIPEGYSVSREKKERFSLILESASTNQTSMYLCASSLAGVGTDTQYFGPGTRLTVL.

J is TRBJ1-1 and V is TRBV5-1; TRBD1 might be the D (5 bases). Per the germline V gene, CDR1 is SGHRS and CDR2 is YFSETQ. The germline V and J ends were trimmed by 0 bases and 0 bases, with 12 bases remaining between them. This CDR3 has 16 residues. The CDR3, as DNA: TGCGCCAGCAGCTTGGCTGGTTCGGGGGTGAACACTGAAGCTTTCTTT. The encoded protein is CASSLAGSGVNTEAFF. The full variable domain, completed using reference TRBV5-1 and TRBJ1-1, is KAGVTQTPRYLIKTRGQQVTLSCSPISGHRSVSWYQQTPGQGLQFLFEYFSETQRNKGNFPGRFSGRQFSNSRSEMNVSTLELGDSALYLCASSLAGSGVNTEAFFGQGTRLTVV.

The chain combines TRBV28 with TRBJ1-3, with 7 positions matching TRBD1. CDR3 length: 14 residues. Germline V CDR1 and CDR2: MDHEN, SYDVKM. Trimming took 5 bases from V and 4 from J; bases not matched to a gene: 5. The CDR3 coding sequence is TGTGCCAGCAGTCCCACAGGGGCCGGAAACACCATATATTTT. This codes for CASSPTGAGNTIYF.